This paragraph covers one T cell receptor (beta chain) sequence. The sample belongs to a study of blood T cell repertoires in COVID-19. In germline, CDR1 is MNHEY, CDR2 SVGEGT. V lost 5 bases and J lost 4; bases outside the gene matches: 7. CDR3 length: 16 amino acids. Using immunoSEQ multiplex PCR, the repertoire was profiled, and TCRdb retains in-frame clones only, with some absent. This table has around 110,000 clones, 70% to 90% appearing once. The sample was peripheral blood. The chain is built from TRBV6-2 or TRBV6-3 and TRBJ1-5; TRBD1 matches at 11 bases. This receptor was identified in a man under 40 with acute or convalescent COVID-19. In DNA, the CDR3 is TGTGCCAGCAGTGGTGGGACAGGGGGTTCGAATCAGCCCCAGCATTTT. Its protein is CASSGGTGGSNQPQHF.